Presented here are 3 T cell receptor beta chains from one specimen sequenced in a study of blood T cell repertoires in COVID-19. Profiled with immunoSEQ multiplex PCR; TCRdb holds only in-frame clones, not every one. The table has more than 100,000 clones, about four fifths seen once. The sequencing sample was made of peripheral blood. The receptors come from a woman aged 25 to 39 who had recovered from COVID-19.

The CDR3, as DNA: TGTGCCAGCAGCCTGACAGGGGTAAGTCAGCCCCAGCATTTT. Residues: CASSLTGVSQPQHF. The chain carries TRBV7-9 and TRBJ1-5; 8 bases agree with TRBD1. With V trimmed by 5 bases and J by 6 bases, 6 bases remained unmatched. This CDR3 region has 14 residues. The V gene's germline CDR1 is SEHNR and CDR2 FQNEAQ (reference sequence).

The chain joins TRBV7-2 to TRBJ2-2, with D perhaps TRBD2 (6 bases). CDR3 length: 17 residues. Trimming left V 4 bases short and J 1 base short, with 16 bases between. In germline, CDR1 is SGHTA, CDR2 FQGNSA. The CDR3, as DNA: TGTGCCAGCAGCTCTCACGGCGGGACGGGGAACACCGGGGAGCTGTTTTTT. This sequence encodes CASSSHGGTGNTGELFF.

The chain carries TRBV4-1 and TRBJ2-7; D is unresolved. The CDR3 extends over 16 amino acids. Between the trimmed V and J ends, which lost 1 base and 0 bases, there was a span of 13 bases. Germline CDR1 is MGHRA and CDR2 is YSYEKL. The CDR3 spells CASSQVLAAGSYEQYF. The DNA for the CDR3 is TGCGCCAGCAGCCAAGTCTTAGCTGCCGGCTCCTACGAGCAGTACTTC.